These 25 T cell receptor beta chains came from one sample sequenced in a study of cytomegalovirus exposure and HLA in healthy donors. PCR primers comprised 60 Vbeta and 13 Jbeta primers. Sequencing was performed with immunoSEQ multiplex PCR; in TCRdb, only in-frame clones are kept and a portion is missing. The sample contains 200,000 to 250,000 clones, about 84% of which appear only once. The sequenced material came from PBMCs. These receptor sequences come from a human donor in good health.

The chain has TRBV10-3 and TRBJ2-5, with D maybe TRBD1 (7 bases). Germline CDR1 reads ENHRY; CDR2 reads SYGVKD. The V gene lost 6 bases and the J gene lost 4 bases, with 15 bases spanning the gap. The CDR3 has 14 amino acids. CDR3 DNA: TGTGCCATCAGGGAGGGGGCCTCCCCAGAGACCCAGTACTTC. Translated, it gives CAIREGASPETQYF.

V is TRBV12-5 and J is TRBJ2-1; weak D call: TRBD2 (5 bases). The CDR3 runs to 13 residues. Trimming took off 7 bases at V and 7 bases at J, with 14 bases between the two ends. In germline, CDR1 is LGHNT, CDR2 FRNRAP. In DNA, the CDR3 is TGTGCTAGTGTGGCGGGTTTGTTTAATGAGCAGTTCTTC. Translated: CASVAGLFNEQFF.

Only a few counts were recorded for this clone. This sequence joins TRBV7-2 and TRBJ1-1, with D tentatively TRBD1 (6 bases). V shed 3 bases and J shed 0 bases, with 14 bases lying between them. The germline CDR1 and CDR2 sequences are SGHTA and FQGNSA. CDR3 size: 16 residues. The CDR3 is CASSFTLGQMNTEAFF. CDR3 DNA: TGTGCCAGCAGCTTCACGTTAGGACAGATGAACACTGAAGCTTTCTTT.

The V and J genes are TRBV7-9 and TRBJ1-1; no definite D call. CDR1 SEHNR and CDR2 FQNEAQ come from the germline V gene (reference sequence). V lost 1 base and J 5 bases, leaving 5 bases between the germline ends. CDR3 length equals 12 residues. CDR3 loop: CASSLVQTEAFF. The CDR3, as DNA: TGTGCCAGCAGCTTAGTACAGACTGAAGCTTTCTTT.

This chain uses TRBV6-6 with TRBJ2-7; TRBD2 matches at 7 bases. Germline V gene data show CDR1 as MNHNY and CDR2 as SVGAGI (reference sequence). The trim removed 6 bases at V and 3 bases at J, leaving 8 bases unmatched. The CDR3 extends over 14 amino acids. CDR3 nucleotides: TGTGCCAGCAGGCCCGGGGGGAGTCTCTACGAGCAGTACTTC. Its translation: CASRPGGSLYEQYF.

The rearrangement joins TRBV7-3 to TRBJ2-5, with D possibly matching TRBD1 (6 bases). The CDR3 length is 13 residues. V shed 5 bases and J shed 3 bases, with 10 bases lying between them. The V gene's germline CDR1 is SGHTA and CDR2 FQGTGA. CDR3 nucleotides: TGTGCCAGCAGCCCCGGGACAAAAGAGACCCAGTACTTC. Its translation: CASSPGTKETQYF. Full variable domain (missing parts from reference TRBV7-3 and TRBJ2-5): GAGVSQTPSNKVTEKGKYVELRCDPISGHTALYWYRQSLGQGPEFLIYFQGTGAADDSGLPNDRFFAVRPEGSVSTLKIQRTERGDSAVYLCASSPGTKETQYFGPGTRLLVL.

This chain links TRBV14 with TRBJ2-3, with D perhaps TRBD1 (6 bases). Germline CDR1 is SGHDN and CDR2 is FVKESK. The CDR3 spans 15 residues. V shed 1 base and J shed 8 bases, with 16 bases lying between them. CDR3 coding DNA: TGTGCCAGCAGCCAAGTACAGGGTAATCGGGGTACGCAGTATTTT. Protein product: CASSQVQGNRGTQYF.

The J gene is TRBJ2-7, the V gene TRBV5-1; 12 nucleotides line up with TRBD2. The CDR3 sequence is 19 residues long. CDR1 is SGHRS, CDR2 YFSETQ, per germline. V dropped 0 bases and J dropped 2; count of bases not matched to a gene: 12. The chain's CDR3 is CASSLAGLAGGRLPYEQYF. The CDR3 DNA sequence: TGCGCCAGCAGCTTGGCCGGTCTAGCGGGAGGGCGCCTCCCCTACGAGCAGTACTTC.

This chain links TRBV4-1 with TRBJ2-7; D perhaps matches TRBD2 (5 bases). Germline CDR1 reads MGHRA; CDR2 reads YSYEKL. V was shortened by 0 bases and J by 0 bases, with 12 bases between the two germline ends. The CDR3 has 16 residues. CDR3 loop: CASSQDRSGSSYEQYF. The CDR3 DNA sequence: TGCGCCAGCAGCCAAGATAGATCGGGGAGCTCCTACGAGCAGTACTTC.

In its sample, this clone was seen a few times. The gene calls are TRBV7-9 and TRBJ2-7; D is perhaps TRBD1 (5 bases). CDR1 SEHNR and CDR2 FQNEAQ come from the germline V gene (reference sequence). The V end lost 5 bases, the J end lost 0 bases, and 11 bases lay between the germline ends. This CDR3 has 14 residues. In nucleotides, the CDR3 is TGTGCCAGCAGCGCGACAGAGGCCTCCTACGAGCAGTACTTC. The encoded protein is CASSATEASYEQYF.

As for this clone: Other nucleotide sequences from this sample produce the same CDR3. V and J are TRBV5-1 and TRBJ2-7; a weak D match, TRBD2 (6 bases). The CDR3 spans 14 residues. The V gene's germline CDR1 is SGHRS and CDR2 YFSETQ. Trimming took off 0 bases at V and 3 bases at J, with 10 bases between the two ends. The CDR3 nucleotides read TGCGCCAGCAGCTTGGTTGGGGGGAACTACGAGCAGTACTTC. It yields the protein CASSLVGGNYEQYF.

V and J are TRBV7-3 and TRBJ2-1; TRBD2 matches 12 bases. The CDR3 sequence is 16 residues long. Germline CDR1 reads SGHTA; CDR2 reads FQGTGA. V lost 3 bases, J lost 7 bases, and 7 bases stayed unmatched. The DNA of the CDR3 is TGTGCCAGCAGCTTTTCGACTAGCGGGAGTTCAAATGAGCAGTTCTTC. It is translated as CASSFSTSGSSNEQFF.

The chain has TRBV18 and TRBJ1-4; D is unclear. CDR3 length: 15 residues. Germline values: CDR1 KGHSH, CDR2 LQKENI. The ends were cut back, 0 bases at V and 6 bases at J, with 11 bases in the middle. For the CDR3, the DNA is TGTGCCAGCTCACCACCGGCACTAGGCGATGAAAAACTGTTTTTT. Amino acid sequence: CASSPPALGDEKLFF.

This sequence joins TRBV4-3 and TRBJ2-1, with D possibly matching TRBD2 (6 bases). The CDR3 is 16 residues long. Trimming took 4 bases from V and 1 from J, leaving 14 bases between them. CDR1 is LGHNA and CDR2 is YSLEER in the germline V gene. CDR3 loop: CASSPGSGFSYNEQFF. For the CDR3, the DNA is TGCGCCAGCAGCCCCGGTAGCGGTTTTTCCTACAATGAGCAGTTCTTC.

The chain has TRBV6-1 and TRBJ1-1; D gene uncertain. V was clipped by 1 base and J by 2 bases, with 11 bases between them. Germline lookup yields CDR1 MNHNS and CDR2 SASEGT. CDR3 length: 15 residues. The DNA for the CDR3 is TGTGCCAGCAGTGAAGTTGAGGCGCCCAACACTGAAGCTTTCTTT. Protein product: CASSEVEAPNTEAFF.

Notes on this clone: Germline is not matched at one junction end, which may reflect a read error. The CDR3 is CASTQIRDRSQKLFF. The CDR3 DNA is TGTGCCAGCACCCAAATCCGGGACAGGTCCCAAAAGCTGTTTTTT. This chain connects TRBV6-6 to TRBJ1-4, with TRBD1 matching over 8 bases. The CDR3 loop spans 15 amino acids. In germline, CDR1 is MNHNY, CDR2 SVGAGI (reference sequence).

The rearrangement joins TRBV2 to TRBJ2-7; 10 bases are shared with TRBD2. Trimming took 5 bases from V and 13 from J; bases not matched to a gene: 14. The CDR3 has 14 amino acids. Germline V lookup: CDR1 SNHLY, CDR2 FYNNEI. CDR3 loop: CASSSGSSGRVKYF. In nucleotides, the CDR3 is TGTGCCAGCAGTAGTGGTTCAAGCGGGAGGGTTAAATACTTC.

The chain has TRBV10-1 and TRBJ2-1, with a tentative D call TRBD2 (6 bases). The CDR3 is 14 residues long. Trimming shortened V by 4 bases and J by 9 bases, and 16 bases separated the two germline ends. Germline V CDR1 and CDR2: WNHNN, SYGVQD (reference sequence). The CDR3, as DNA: TGCGCCAGCAGTGCGGGAGCAATTTATAGTGAGCAGTTCTTC. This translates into CASSAGAIYSEQFF.

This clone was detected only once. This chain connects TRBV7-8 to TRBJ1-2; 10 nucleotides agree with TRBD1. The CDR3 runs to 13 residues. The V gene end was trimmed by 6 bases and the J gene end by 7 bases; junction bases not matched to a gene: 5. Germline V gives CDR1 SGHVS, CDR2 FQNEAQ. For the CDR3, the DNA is TGTGCCAGCAGTTTGACAGGGGGCCGTGGCTACACCTTC. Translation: CASSLTGGRGYTF.

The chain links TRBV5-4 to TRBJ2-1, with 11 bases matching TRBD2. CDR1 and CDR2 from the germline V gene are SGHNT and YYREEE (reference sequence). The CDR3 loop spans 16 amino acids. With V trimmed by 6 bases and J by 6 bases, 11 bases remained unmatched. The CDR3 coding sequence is TGTGCCAGCACCCCGACTAGCGGGATGGGGGGCAATGAGCAGTTCTTC. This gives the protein CASTPTSGMGGNEQFF.

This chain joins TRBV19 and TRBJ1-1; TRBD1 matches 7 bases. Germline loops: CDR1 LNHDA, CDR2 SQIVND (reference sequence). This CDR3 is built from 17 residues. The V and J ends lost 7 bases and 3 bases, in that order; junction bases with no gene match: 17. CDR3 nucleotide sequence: TGTGCCAGTACCTCTGCCCGCGGCAGGGGGACTCACACTGAAGCTTTCTTT. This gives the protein CASTSARGRGTHTEAFF.

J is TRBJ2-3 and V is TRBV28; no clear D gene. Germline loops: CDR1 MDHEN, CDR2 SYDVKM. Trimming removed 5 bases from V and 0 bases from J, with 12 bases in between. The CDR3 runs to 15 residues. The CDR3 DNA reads TGTGCCAGCAGTGCCGGTTATACTAGCACAGATACGCAGTATTTT. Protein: CASSAGYTSTDTQYF.

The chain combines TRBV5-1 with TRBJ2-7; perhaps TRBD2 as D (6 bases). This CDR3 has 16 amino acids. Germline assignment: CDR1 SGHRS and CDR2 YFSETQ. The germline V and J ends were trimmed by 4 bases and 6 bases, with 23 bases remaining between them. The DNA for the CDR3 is TGCGCCAGCAGCCTAGGTTCGGTGGTAGCGGCCGTCGAGCAGTACTTC. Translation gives CASSLGSVVAAVEQYF.

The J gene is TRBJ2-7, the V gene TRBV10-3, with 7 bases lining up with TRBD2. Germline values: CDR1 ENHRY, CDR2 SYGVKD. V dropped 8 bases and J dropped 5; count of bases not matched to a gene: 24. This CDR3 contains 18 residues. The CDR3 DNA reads TGTGCCATCTCAAGAAATACATTGGGAAGTAGCGGGCAACACGAGCAGTACTTC. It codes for CAISRNTLGSSGQHEQYF.

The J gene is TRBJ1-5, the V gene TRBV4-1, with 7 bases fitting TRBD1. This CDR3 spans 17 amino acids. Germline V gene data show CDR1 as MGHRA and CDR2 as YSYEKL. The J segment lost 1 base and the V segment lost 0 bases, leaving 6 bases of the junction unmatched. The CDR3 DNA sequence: TGCGCCAGCAGCCAAGATCACCGACAGGGAAGCAATCAGCCCCAGCATTTT. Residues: CASSQDHRQGSNQPQHF.